These 14 T cell receptor beta chains were sequenced from one sample in a study of T cells in Graves' hyperthyroidism and ophthalmopathy. TCR beta CDR3 regions were amplified from RNA transcripts. The HTBI set primed first-round TCR CDR3 RT-PCR. TCRdb recomputed calls from the multiplex PCR reads with MiXCR, one row per CDR3 protein. The sample contains some 500,000 distinct CDR3 sequences, roughly an eighth of which appear only once. Sample: blood. These receptors all come from a woman aged 18-29 years with Graves' hyperthyroidism.

This clonotype was recorded a few times. The DNA for the CDR3 is TGTGCCACCCGTCAGAGCTCCTATAATTCACCCCTCCACTTT. Its translation is CATRQSSYNSPLHF. The genes are TRBV7-9 and TRBJ1-6; D gene uncertain. The germline V and J ends were trimmed by 10 bases and 0 bases, with 10 bases remaining between them. The CDR3 spans 14 residues. Per germline, CDR1 SEHNR and CDR2 FQNEAQ (reference sequence).

This chain joins TRBV7-3 and TRBJ2-1; D is undetermined. This CDR3 is built from 12 residues. The germline V gene has CDR1 SGHTA and CDR2 FQGTGA. The V end lost 5 bases, the J end lost 9 bases, and 11 bases lay between the germline ends. CDR3 DNA: TGTGCCAGCAGCGAGCCACGTGGTGAGCAGTTCTTC. It encodes CASSEPRGEQFF.

V and J are TRBV19 and TRBJ2-2, with D perhaps matching TRBD2 (5 bases). Trimming took off 7 bases at V and 2 bases at J, with 11 bases between the two ends. In germline, CDR1 is LNHDA, CDR2 SQIVND (reference sequence). The CDR3 consists of 14 residues. The CDR3, as DNA: TGTGCCAGTATATCGCGGGCCAACACCGGGGAGCTGTTTTTT. Encoded protein: CASISRANTGELFF.

This clonotype was observed many times. Germline and junction disagree at one end, which may indicate a read error. The rearrangement joins TRBV7-7 to TRBJ2-5; no reliable D call. Germline V gene lookup returns CDR1 SSHAT and CDR2 FNYEAQ (reference sequence). This CDR3 contains 13 residues. The CDR3 loop reads CASSLAKGETQYF. The CDR3 DNA follows: TGTGCTAGCAGCTTAGCCAAAGGAGAGACCCAGTACTTC.

This clonotype appeared many times. CDR3 DNA: TGTGCCAGCAGTTTACCAGGCGGGGACACCGGGGAGCTGTTTTTT. Encoded protein: CASSLPGGDTGELFF. The V gene is TRBV12-3 or TRBV12-4, the J gene TRBJ2-2, with D possibly TRBD2 on 6 matching bases. The ends were cut back, 2 bases at V and 3 bases at J, with 10 bases in the middle. CDR3 length: 15 amino acids.

The V gene is TRBV2, the J gene TRBJ2-7; 13 bases match TRBD2. The junction had 4 bases not matched to a gene; V was cut back by 1 base and J by 4 bases. The CDR3 loop spans 16 amino acids. Looked up from germline, CDR1 is SNHLY and CDR2 is FYNNEI. The CDR3 region has the DNA TGTGCCAGCAGTGAAGGGGGACTAGCGGGGATGTACGAGCAGTACTTC. Translating gives CASSEGGLAGMYEQYF. Full variable domain (outside the CDR3, taken from reference TRBV2 and TRBJ2-7): EPEVTQTPSHQVTQMGQEVILRCVPISNHLYFYWYRQILGQKVEFLVSFYNNEISEKSEIFDDQFSVERPDGSNFTLKIRSTKLEDSAMYFCASSEGGLAGMYEQYFGPGTRLTVT.

This clonotype appeared many times. The V gene is TRBV27, the J gene TRBJ1-2; D gene uncertain. This CDR3 comprises 15 residues. CDR1 MNHEY and CDR2 SMNVEV come from the germline V gene (reference sequence). V was shortened by 2 bases and J by 0 bases, with 10 bases between the two germline ends. DNA of the CDR3: TGTGCCAGCAGTTTACACGAGGGAACTAACTATGGCTACACCTTC. It encodes CASSLHEGTNYGYTF.

This clonotype has ten or more counts. The chain uses TRBV5-6 and TRBJ1-2; TRBD1 agrees at 8 bases. CDR3 length: 17 amino acids. The V and J ends lost 1 base and 8 bases, in that order; junction bases with no gene match: 16. Germline V gives CDR1 SGHDT, CDR2 YYEEEE. The CDR3 DNA sequence: TGTGCCAGCAGCTTGAAAACGTTGAGACAGGGGTTGGGCGGCTACACCTTC. This translates into CASSLKTLRQGLGGYTF.

This clonotype was counted at least ten times. The chain employs TRBV30 and TRBJ1-1; D remains unclear. The germline CDR1 and CDR2 sequences are GTSNPN and SVGIG (reference sequence). CDR3 length: 11 residues. V was clipped by 5 bases and J by 6 bases, with 10 bases between them. The CDR3 DNA follows: TGTGCCTGGTCCAGTCGGGCTGAAGCTTTCTTT. It yields the protein CAWSSRAEAFF.

This clonotype showed up many times. The genes are TRBV12-5 and TRBJ2-3, with 7 bases aligning to TRBD2. The CDR3 has 14 amino acids. V lost 5 bases and J lost 6; bases outside the gene matches: 8. CDR1 is LGHNT, CDR2 FRNRAP, per germline. CDR3 in DNA: TGTGCTAGTGGTCAGGAAGCGGGAAGGGATACGCAGTATTTT. Protein product: CASGQEAGRDTQYF.

Here the CDR3 reads CASTVRTGATEAFF. The CDR3 nucleotides are TGTGCCAGCACCGTGAGGACAGGGGCCACTGAAGCTTTCTTT. The J gene is TRBJ1-1, the V gene TRBV12-3 or TRBV12-4, with TRBD1 identical over 9 bases. Unmatched junction bases numbered 7, after V lost 7 bases and J lost 4 bases. The CDR3 runs 14 residues.

Many counts were recorded for this clonotype. This sequence joins TRBV11-2 and TRBJ2-1; weak D call: TRBD2 (5 bases). Germline V CDR1 and CDR2: SGHAT, FQNNGV. This CDR3 comprises 17 residues. V gave up 7 bases and J gave up 2 bases, with 21 bases separating them. CDR3 nucleotides: TGTGCCAGCATCCCTCGCCATGAGGGAGCGCCCTACAATGAGCAGTTCTTC. Its translation: CASIPRHEGAPYNEQFF.

This clonotype occurred many times. The CDR3 is CASIPLSGRNNEQFF. The CDR3 nucleotides read TGTGCCAGCATTCCCCTTAGCGGGAGAAACAATGAGCAGTTCTTC. V gene TRBV6-1 combines with J gene TRBJ2-1; 9 bases are shared with TRBD2. The CDR3 length is 15 residues. Germline CDR1 is MNHNS and CDR2 is SASEGT. J was trimmed by 5 bases and V by 7 bases; bases with no gene match: 9.

The rearrangement joins TRBV6-1 to TRBJ2-6; TRBD1 agrees at 7 bases. V shed 7 bases and J 0 bases; nucleotides not matched to a gene: 3. Germline CDR1 MNHNS, CDR2 SASEGT. The CDR3 length is 15 residues. The CDR3 DNA follows: TGTGCCAGCAACGGGGACAGCTCTGGGGCCAACGTCCTGACTTTC. Translating it yields CASNGDSSGANVLTF.